The following is a TCR beta chain sequence with its context. Its specificity is not known. Assay: immunoSEQ multiplex PCR; the TCRdb copy retains only in-frame clones and omits some. This table has some 140,000 clones, roughly 85% appearing once. This sample is part of a study of T cell responses to AZD1222 COVID-19 vaccine. Regarding the study as a whole: Within unmutated variant regions lay the reported targets of nearly half of spike-specific TCRs. Only a handful of individuals given AZD1222 were seropositive at baseline. The donors showed a predominance of white British ancestry and of females, with possible underestimation of clonal diversity. Spike-specific TCRs gained breadth and depth after people received two AZD1222 doses.

In germline, CDR1 is LGHDT, CDR2 YNNKEL (reference sequence). This CDR3 is built from 15 residues. V was shortened by 0 bases and J by 3 bases, with 9 bases between the two germline ends. The source material was peripheral blood, sampled 28 days after the second dose of the MenACWY control vaccine. The sequence was collected from an adult who received the MenACWY meningococcal vaccine as a control. V is TRBV3-1 (or the pseudogene TRBV3-2) and J is TRBJ2-1, with D possibly being TRBD2 (5 bases). This chain's CDR3 is CASSQDLGSYNEQFF. The CDR3 DNA reads as TGTGCCAGCAGCCAAGATCTAGGGAGCTACAATGAGCAGTTCTTC.